This TCR beta chain was observed in a study of regulatory T cells in long-lasting Graves disease. Overall study context: Persistent Graves' disease meant over 5 years of antithyroid drugs with positive TSH receptor antibodies. Points from the study as a whole: Accuracy was perhaps lowered by the small sample size. A greater number of public clonotypes (around 3,000) was shared by persistent patients than by new patients (about 880).

This clonotype was detected many times. Its antigen is not known. Time point specified: persistent/refractory GD, antithyroid drugs over 5 years with positive TRAb. Scientists built the TCR library using RNA that was extracted from PBMCs. V was clipped by 6 bases and J by 2 bases, with 17 bases between them. This CDR3 contains 15 residues. Per the germline V gene, CDR1 is MDHEN and CDR2 is SYDVKM. To make TCR beta libraries, researchers used iRepertoire HTBI primers and Arm-PCR of CDR3 regions. In the original analysis: Identification across samples found some 60 TRBV and roughly 14 TRBJ segments. TCRdb re-analysed the multiplex PCR reads in MiXCR, keeping a single row per CDR3 protein. These V and J calls are TCRdb output, not the study's own analysis. Among 400,000 to 500,000 distinct CDR3 sequences listed, about 22% were seen once.

This chain connects TRBV28 to TRBJ2-7, with D possibly matching TRBD1 (6 bases). This clonotype was obtained from a female donor with Graves disease. The sequenced sample was peripheral blood mononuclear cells (PBMCs), obtained when the disease was refractory, from a patient treated with antithyroid drugs. Here the CDR3 DNA reads TGTGCCAGCAGCTTGGGCCGTCGGGACACCTACGAGCAGTACTTC. This gives the protein CASSLGRRDTYEQYF.